This TCR beta chain was obtained from a study of blood T cell repertoires in COVID-19. Some clones are missing from TCRdb's copy, which holds only in-frame ones; the method was immunoSEQ multiplex PCR. The sample shows fewer than 300,000 clones, approximately 90% of them seen only once. The V gene end was trimmed by 4 bases and the J gene end by 5 bases; junction bases not matched to a gene: 2. Germline-derived CDR1 and CDR2 are SGHNT and YYREEE (reference sequence). There are 13 residues in the CDR3. The rearrangement joins TRBV5-4 to TRBJ2-2; the match to TRBD2 covers 7 bases. This sequence was found in a man between 50 and 59 years old with COVID-19, enrolled during active disease. Sequenced: peripheral blood. The CDR3 here is CASSTGGTGELFF. The CDR3 coding sequence is TGTGCCAGCAGCACGGGAGGTACCGGGGAGCTGTTTTTT.